What follows are 32 T cell receptor beta chains derived from one specimen sequenced in a study of blood T cell repertoires in COVID-19. Libraries were prepared by immunoSEQ multiplex PCR; TCRdb keeps only in-frame clonotypes and omits some of them. The sample has under 350,000 clones, about nine tenths seen once. The sequencing input was PBMCs or T cells enriched from blood (not recorded which). These receptors were taken from a man between 25 and 39 years old who had recovered from COVID-19.

This chain connects TRBV30 to TRBJ2-2; 8 bases are shared with TRBD2. The CDR3 covers 14 residues. The germline V gene has CDR1 GTSNPN and CDR2 SVGIG (reference sequence). Trimming removed 5 bases from V and 8 bases from J; junction bases left unmatched: 10. DNA of the CDR3: TGTGCCTGGGGGCGCGCGGGGGGAAAAGGGGAGCTGTTTTTT. The encoded protein is CAWGRAGGKGELFF.

The chain combines TRBV5-4 with TRBJ1-4, with D uncertain. V was clipped by 0 bases and J by 5 bases, with 11 bases between them. Germline CDR1 is SGHNT and CDR2 is YYREEE (reference sequence). The CDR3 totals 15 residues. The CDR3 spells CASSLGRQKNEKLFF. CDR3 DNA sequence: TGTGCCAGCAGCTTGGGACGACAAAAAAATGAAAAACTGTTTTTT.

The rearrangement uses TRBV11-2 and TRBJ2-1, with 13 positions matching TRBD2. The CDR3 spans 16 residues. Per the germline V gene, CDR1 is SGHAT and CDR2 is FQNNGV. J gave up 7 bases and V 4 bases, and 7 bases lay outside the gene matches. The CDR3 nucleotides read TGTGCCAGCAGCTCCAGGACTAGCGGGAGTTTAAATGAGCAGTTCTTC. Translating it yields CASSSRTSGSLNEQFF.

The V and J genes are TRBV6-1 and TRBJ2-5; weak D call: TRBD1 (5 bases). V was shortened by 0 bases and J by 7 bases, with 9 bases between the two germline ends. The CDR3 is 13 residues long. Germline CDR1 is MNHNS and CDR2 is SASEGT. The CDR3 bases are TGTGCCAGCAGTGAAGCGCAAAGGGGGACCCAGTACTTC. The encoded protein is CASSEAQRGTQYF.

The V gene is TRBV5-1, the J gene TRBJ2-3; 10 nucleotides align to TRBD2. This CDR3 has 15 amino acids. V dropped 4 bases and J dropped 3; count of bases not matched to a gene: 5. The germline V gene encodes CDR1 SGHRS and CDR2 YFSETQ. For the CDR3, the DNA is TGCGCCAGCAGCGGAAGCGGGAGGGTTACAGATACGCAGTATTTT. This gives the protein CASSGSGRVTDTQYF.

This sequence joins TRBV28 and TRBJ1-4; 8 nucleotides line up with TRBD1. Germline CDR1 reads MDHEN; CDR2 reads SYDVKM. CDR3 length: 14 amino acids. V shed 3 bases, J shed 7 bases, and the junction held 4 bases outside the gene matches. The CDR3, as DNA: TGTGCCAGCAGTTTGGCAGGGGGCGGTGAAAAACTGTTTTTT. Translated: CASSLAGGGEKLFF.

The CDR3 loop reads CASSPTTGELFF. The CDR3 DNA sequence: TGTGCCAGCAGTCCCACTACCGGGGAGCTGTTTTTT. This chain links TRBV6-5 with TRBJ2-2; no clear D. Trimming shortened V by 5 bases and J by 5 bases, and 6 bases separated the two germline ends. Germline CDR1 reads MNHEY; CDR2 reads SVGAGI. The CDR3 runs to 12 residues.

The rearrangement joins TRBV2 to TRBJ2-4; perhaps TRBD2 as D (7 bases). Germline lookup yields CDR1 SNHLY and CDR2 FYNNEI. The V and J ends lost 8 bases and 1 base respectively, with 12 bases between them. The CDR3 contains 14 residues. The CDR3 here is CASEGGRAKNIQYF. The DNA of the CDR3 is TGTGCCAGCGAGGGGGGGAGGGCCAAAAACATTCAGTACTTC.

The chain links TRBV6-4 to TRBJ2-7, with 11 bases aligning to TRBD2. CDR1 and CDR2 from the germline V gene are MRHNA and SNTAGT. V shed 6 bases, J shed 5 bases, and the junction held 21 bases outside the gene matches. The CDR3 is made up of 19 amino acids. The CDR3: CASRRPGLADLGWCDEQYF. DNA of the CDR3: TGTGCCAGCAGAAGGCCGGGACTAGCGGACTTAGGGTGGTGTGACGAGCAGTACTTC.

V is TRBV27 and J is TRBJ2-6; D is uncertain. The CDR3 spans 14 residues. V lost 3 bases and J 1 base, leaving 4 bases between the germline ends. Germline CDR1 MNHEY, CDR2 SMNVEV (reference sequence). This chain's CDR3 is CASSFGSGANVLTF. The CDR3 DNA reads TGTGCCAGCAGTTTCGGTTCTGGGGCCAACGTCCTGACTTTC.

The chain is built from TRBV5-1 and TRBJ2-1; 10 nucleotides match TRBD1. The CDR3 is 15 amino acids. The V segment lost 3 bases and the J segment 6 bases; nucleotides outside the gene matches: 6. Germline V lookup: CDR1 SGHRS, CDR2 YFSETQ. In DNA form, the CDR3 reads TGCGCCAGCAGCTCTCCGGACAGGGGGGTCAATGAGCAGTTCTTC. Translating gives CASSSPDRGVNEQFF.

The chain employs TRBV5-1 and TRBJ1-2; possibly TRBD1 for D (5 bases). The CDR3 covers 14 residues. Germline V gives CDR1 SGHRS, CDR2 YFSETQ. The V end was cut by 0 bases, the J end by 3 bases, with 9 bases between. DNA of the CDR3: TGCGCCAGCAGCTTGGGAGACAGAGACTATGGCTACACCTTC. This translates into CASSLGDRDYGYTF.

This sequence joins TRBV28 and TRBJ1-1; TRBD1 is a possible D gene (6 bases). The length of the CDR3 is 15 residues. V lost 4 bases to trimming and J lost 3 bases, with 15 bases between them. The germline V gene has CDR1 MDHEN and CDR2 SYDVKM. The CDR3 loop reads CASSSPGDADTEAFF. The CDR3 bases are TGTGCCAGCAGTTCTCCAGGGGATGCCGACACTGAAGCTTTCTTT.

The count of this clone is one. V usage is TRBV28 and J usage is TRBJ1-1; D unclear. Trimming left V 1 base short and J 1 base short, with 4 bases between. The CDR3 has 13 amino acids. CDR1 is MDHEN and CDR2 is SYDVKM in the germline V gene. CDR3 sequence (DNA): TGTGCCAGCAGTTTATCTAGGAACACTGAAGCTTTCTTT. Amino acids: CASSLSRNTEAFF.

This chain joins TRBV7-9 and TRBJ1-1; no definite D call. In germline, CDR1 is SEHNR, CDR2 FQNEAQ (reference sequence). The CDR3 length is 14 residues. Deletions cut 7 bases from V and 4 bases from J, with 16 bases between. As DNA, the CDR3 is TGTGCCAGCAACCGGAGGAATTCTGGCACTGAAGCTTTCTTT. Encoded protein: CASNRRNSGTEAFF. Drawing the rest from reference TRBV7-9 and TRBJ1-1, the complete variable domain is DTGVSQNPRHKITKRGQNVTFRCDPISEHNRLYWYRQTLGQGPEFLTYFQNEAQLEKSRLLSDRFSAERPKGSFSTLEIQRTEQGDSAMYLCASNRRNSGTEAFFGQGTRLTVV.

The J gene is TRBJ2-7, the V gene TRBV10-3; no firm D call. V shed 0 bases and J shed 7 bases, with 4 bases lying between them. The CDR3 runs to 11 residues. Germline lookup yields CDR1 ENHRY and CDR2 SYGVKD. The CDR3 coding sequence is TGTGCCATCAGTGAGTCAGCTGAGCAGTACTTC. It translates to CAISESAEQYF.

The V call is TRBV18, the J call TRBJ1-1, with D possibly being TRBD1 (5 bases). The CDR3 runs 13 residues. Germline V CDR1 and CDR2: KGHSH, LQKENI. The germline V and J ends were trimmed by 8 bases and 1 base, with 11 bases remaining between them. The chain's CDR3 is CASAAGGNTEAFF. DNA of the CDR3: TGTGCCAGCGCGGCCGGGGGGAACACTGAAGCTTTCTTT.

The chain joins TRBV19 to TRBJ1-4, with TRBD1 matching 8 bases. Germline V CDR1 and CDR2: LNHDA, SQIVND (reference sequence). V lost 6 bases, J lost 7 bases, and 4 bases stayed unmatched. There are 13 residues in the CDR3. CDR3 sequence: CASRDRVREKLFF. CDR3 nucleotides: TGTGCCAGTAGGGACAGGGTACGTGAAAAACTGTTTTTT. Full variable domain (rest looked up from reference TRBV19 and TRBJ1-4): DGGITQSPKYLFRKEGQNVTLSCEQNLNHDAMYWYRQDPGQGLRLIYYSQIVNDFQKGDIAEGYSVSREKKESFPLTVTSAQKNPTAFYLCASRDRVREKLFFGSGTQLSVL.

V usage is TRBV3-1 (or the pseudogene TRBV3-2) and J usage is TRBJ2-7; a weak D match, TRBD1 (6 bases). With 3 bases removed from V and 5 bases from J, the gap between germline ends came to 17 bases. Germline V lookup: CDR1 LGHDT, CDR2 YNNKEL (reference sequence). The CDR3 is made up of 15 amino acids. In DNA form, the CDR3 reads TGTGCCAGCAGCCACCACAGGGTGGTGAACGACGAGCAGTACTTC. Its translation: CASSHHRVVNDEQYF.

This chain connects TRBV18 to TRBJ2-1; TRBD2 agrees at 10 bases. The germline V gene has CDR1 KGHSH and CDR2 LQKENI. J lost 7 bases, V lost 6 bases, and 12 bases had no gene match. The CDR3 runs to 16 residues. The CDR3 here is CASSPAIAGGTNEQFF. CDR3 nucleotides: TGTGCCAGCTCGCCGGCTATAGCGGGGGGAACTAATGAGCAGTTCTTC.

The chain combines TRBV3-1 (or the pseudogene TRBV3-2) with TRBJ2-7; D unresolved. The CDR3 is 12 amino acids. Trimming left V 1 base short and J 5 bases short, with 6 bases between. Germline loops: CDR1 LGHDT, CDR2 YNNKEL (reference sequence). The CDR3 here is CASSQATNEQYF. The CDR3 DNA sequence: TGTGCCAGCAGCCAAGCTACCAACGAGCAGTACTTC.

J is TRBJ2-7 and V is TRBV5-4; 8 bases are a match to TRBD1. The CDR3 covers 16 residues. The germline gives CDR1 SGHNT, CDR2 YYREEE (reference sequence). The ends lost 3 bases at V and 4 bases at J; junction bases unmatched: 12. This CDR3 is CASSSWTGRNPYEQYF. The CDR3 nucleotides read TGTGCCAGCAGCTCCTGGACAGGGAGGAATCCGTACGAGCAGTACTTC.

CDR3 DNA sequence: TGCGCCAGCAGCCCGGACAGGGGATCCCAAGAGACCCAGTACTTC. It is translated as CASSPDRGSQETQYF. V gene TRBV5-1 combines with J gene TRBJ2-5, with TRBD1 matching 9 bases. CDR1 and CDR2 from the germline V gene are SGHRS and YFSETQ. The CDR3 runs to 15 residues. V lost 4 bases and J lost 1; bases outside the gene matches: 5.

The chain combines TRBV6-1 with TRBJ2-3, with 7 bases identical to TRBD2. Germline V gives CDR1 MNHNS, CDR2 SASEGT. This CDR3 comprises 17 residues. With 3 bases clipped from V and 2 bases from J, the junction kept 11 bases outside the gene matches. CDR3 DNA sequence: TGTGCCAGCAGTGAGGCGTCAACGGGGGGATACACAGATACGCAGTATTTT. This gives the protein CASSEASTGGYTDTQYF.

The chain is built from TRBV6-5 and TRBJ1-2; 12 bases align to TRBD1. V shed 6 bases, J shed 7 bases, and the junction held 3 bases outside the gene matches. The length of the CDR3 is 13 residues. CDR1 MNHEY and CDR2 SVGAGI come from the germline V gene. The CDR3 loop is CASRGQGAVGYTF. For the CDR3, the DNA is TGTGCCAGCAGGGGACAGGGGGCAGTTGGCTACACCTTC.

The gene calls are TRBV24-1 and TRBJ1-5, with a weak D call TRBD1 (5 bases). The V end lost 5 bases, the J end lost 5 bases, and 9 bases lay between the germline ends. The CDR3 extends over 13 amino acids. Germline lookup yields CDR1 KGHDR and CDR2 SFDVKD. CDR3 sequence reads: CATSGGGHQPQHF. DNA of the CDR3: TGTGCCACCAGTGGGGGCGGACATCAGCCCCAGCATTTT.

In DNA form, the CDR3 reads TGTGCCAGCAGTGATACCGGGACCAAAAACATTCAGTACTTC. Encoded protein: CASSDTGTKNIQYF. This sequence joins TRBV25-1 and TRBJ2-4, with a possible D match to TRBD2 (5 bases). The CDR3 has 14 residues. V lost 3 bases and J lost 2, with 8 bases in between. Germline lookup yields CDR1 MGHDK and CDR2 SYGVNS.

This chain connects TRBV28 to TRBJ2-7, with D perhaps matching TRBD2 (6 bases). The ends were cut back, 7 bases at V and 2 bases at J, with 15 bases in the middle. The length of the CDR3 is 14 residues. Germline V gene data show CDR1 as MDHEN and CDR2 as SYDVKM. The CDR3 coding sequence is TGTGCCAGCACCCGTGGAGGGCCACCCTACGAGCAGTACTTC. It specifies CASTRGGPPYEQYF. Using reference TRBV28 and TRBJ2-7 for the parts outside the CDR3, the full variable domain is DVKVTQSSRYLVKRTGEKVFLECVQDMDHENMFWYRQDPGLGLRLIYFSYDVKMKEKGDIPEGYSVSREKKERFSLILESASTNQTSMYLCASTRGGPPYEQYFGPGTRLTVT.

The sample holds a few counts of this clone. The rearrangement joins TRBV6-4 to TRBJ2-1; 8 nucleotides align to TRBD1. The V gene's germline CDR1 is MRHNA and CDR2 SNTAGT. The CDR3 has 15 residues. Unmatched junction bases numbered 16, after V lost 6 bases and J lost 12 bases. CDR3 in DNA: TGTGCCAGCAGCTCCCCGACAGGGGCCGATCGGGGGCAGTTCTTC. The encoded protein is CASSSPTGADRGQFF.

The V gene is TRBV19, the J gene TRBJ2-3; maybe TRBD1 (6 bases). The CDR3 is 13 amino acids. V lost 10 bases, J lost 5 bases, and 16 bases lay in between. The germline V gene has CDR1 LNHDA and CDR2 SQIVND (reference sequence). CDR3 in DNA: TGTGCCACCCGAAGGGGGAACAGAGATACGCAGTATTTT. It codes for CATRRGNRDTQYF.

The DNA for the CDR3 is TGTGCCAGCAGCCAAGGACAGGGAACTGGAAACACCATATATTTT. Its protein is CASSQGQGTGNTIYF. The chain uses TRBV3-1 (or the pseudogene TRBV3-2) and TRBJ1-3; 7 bases map to TRBD1. CDR1 LGHDT and CDR2 YNNKEL come from the germline V gene (reference sequence). The length of the CDR3 is 15 residues. The junction had 2 bases not matched to a gene; V was cut back by 1 base and J by 2 bases.

The chain couples TRBV6-5 to TRBJ2-7; 8 bases line up with TRBD1. CDR1 is MNHEY, CDR2 SVGAGI, per germline. Trimming removed 4 bases from V and 2 bases from J; junction bases left unmatched: 10. CDR3 length: 16 residues. This CDR3 is CASSSPRTGPPYEQYF. The CDR3 region has the DNA TGTGCCAGCAGTTCCCCGAGGACAGGGCCGCCCTACGAGCAGTACTTC.